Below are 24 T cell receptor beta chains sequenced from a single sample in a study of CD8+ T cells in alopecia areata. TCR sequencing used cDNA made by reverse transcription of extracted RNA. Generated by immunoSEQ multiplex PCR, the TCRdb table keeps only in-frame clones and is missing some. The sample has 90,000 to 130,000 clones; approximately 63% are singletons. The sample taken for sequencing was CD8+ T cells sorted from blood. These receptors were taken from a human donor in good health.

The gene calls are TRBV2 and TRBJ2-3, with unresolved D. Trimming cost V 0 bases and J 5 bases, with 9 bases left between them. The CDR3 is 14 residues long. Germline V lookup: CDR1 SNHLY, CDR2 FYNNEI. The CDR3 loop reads CASSEALGEDTQYF. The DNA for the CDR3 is TGTGCCAGCAGTGAAGCGCTTGGGGAAGATACGCAGTATTTT.

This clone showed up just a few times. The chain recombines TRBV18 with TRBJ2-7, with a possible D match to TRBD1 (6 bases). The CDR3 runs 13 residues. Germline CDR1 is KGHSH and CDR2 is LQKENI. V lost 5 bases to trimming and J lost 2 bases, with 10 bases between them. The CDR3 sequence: CASSAQGPYEQYF. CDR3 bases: TGTGCCAGCTCAGCACAGGGCCCCTACGAGCAGTACTTC.

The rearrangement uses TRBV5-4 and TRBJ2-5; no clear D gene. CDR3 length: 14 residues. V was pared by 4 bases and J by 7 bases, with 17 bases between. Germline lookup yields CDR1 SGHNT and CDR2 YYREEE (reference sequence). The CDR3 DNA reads TGTGCCAGCAGCGGCGCCCTTCCTCTTGGGACCCAGTACTTC. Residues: CASSGALPLGTQYF. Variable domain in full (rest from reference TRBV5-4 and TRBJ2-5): ETGVTQSPTHLIKTRGQQVTLRCSSQSGHNTVSWYQQALGQGPQFIFQYYREEENGRGNFPPRFSGLQFPNYSSELNVNALELDDSALYLCASSGALPLGTQYFGPGTRLLVL.

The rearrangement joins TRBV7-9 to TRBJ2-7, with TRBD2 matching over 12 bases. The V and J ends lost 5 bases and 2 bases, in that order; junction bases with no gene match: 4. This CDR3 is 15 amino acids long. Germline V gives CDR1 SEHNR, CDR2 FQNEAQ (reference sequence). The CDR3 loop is CASSPRLAGAYEQYF. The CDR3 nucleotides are TGTGCCAGCAGCCCGCGACTAGCGGGGGCCTACGAGCAGTACTTC.

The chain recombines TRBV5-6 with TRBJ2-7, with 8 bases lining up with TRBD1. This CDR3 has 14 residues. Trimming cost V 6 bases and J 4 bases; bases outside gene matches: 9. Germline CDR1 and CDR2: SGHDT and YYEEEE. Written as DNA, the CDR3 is TGTGCCAGCAACCCGACAGGGGCAGTTTACGAGCAGTACTTC. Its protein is CASNPTGAVYEQYF.

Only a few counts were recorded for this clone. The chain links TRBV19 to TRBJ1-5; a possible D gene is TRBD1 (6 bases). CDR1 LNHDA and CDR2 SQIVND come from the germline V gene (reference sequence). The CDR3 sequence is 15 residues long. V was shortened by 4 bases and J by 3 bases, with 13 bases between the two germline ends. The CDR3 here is CASSTPRQDNQPQHF. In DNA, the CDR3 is TGTGCCAGTAGTACGCCCCGACAGGACAATCAGCCCCAGCATTTT.

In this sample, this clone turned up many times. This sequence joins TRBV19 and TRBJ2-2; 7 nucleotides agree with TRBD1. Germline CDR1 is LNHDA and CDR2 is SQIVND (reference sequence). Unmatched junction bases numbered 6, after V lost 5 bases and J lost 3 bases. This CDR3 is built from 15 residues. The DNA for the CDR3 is TGTGCCAGTAGTTACACAGGGGTCTACACCGGGGAGCTGTTTTTT. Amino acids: CASSYTGVYTGELFF.

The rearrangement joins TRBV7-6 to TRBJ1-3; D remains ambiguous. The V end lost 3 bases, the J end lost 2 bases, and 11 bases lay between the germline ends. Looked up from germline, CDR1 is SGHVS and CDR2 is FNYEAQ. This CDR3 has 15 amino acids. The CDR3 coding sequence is TGTGCCAGCAGCTTGGCACTTTCCCCTGGAAACACCATATATTTT. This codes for CASSLALSPGNTIYF.

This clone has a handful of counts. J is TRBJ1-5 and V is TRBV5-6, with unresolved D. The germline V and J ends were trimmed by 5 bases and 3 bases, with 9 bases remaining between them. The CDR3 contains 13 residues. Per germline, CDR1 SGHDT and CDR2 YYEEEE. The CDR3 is CASSPGVNQPQHF. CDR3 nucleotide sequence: TGTGCCAGCAGTCCAGGCGTCAATCAGCCCCAGCATTTT.

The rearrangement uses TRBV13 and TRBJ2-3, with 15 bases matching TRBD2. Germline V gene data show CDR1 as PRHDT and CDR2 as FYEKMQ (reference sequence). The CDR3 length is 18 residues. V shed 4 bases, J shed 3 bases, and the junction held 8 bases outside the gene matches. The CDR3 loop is CASSSRTSGGAYTDTQYF. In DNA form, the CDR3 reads TGTGCCAGCAGCTCACGGACTAGCGGGGGGGCCTATACAGATACGCAGTATTTT.

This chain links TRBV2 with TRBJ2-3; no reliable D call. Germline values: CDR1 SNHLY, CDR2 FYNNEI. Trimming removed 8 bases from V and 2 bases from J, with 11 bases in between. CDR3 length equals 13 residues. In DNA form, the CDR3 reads TGTGCCAGCGAGTTTCCTCCCACAGATACGCAGTATTTT. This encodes CASEFPPTDTQYF.

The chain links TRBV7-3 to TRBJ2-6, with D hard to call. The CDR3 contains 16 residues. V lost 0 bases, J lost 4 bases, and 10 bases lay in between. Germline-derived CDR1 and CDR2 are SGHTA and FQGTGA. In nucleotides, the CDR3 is TGTGCCAGCAGCTTAACGACCTTGTTGGGGGCCAACGTCCTGACTTTC. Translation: CASSLTTLLGANVLTF.

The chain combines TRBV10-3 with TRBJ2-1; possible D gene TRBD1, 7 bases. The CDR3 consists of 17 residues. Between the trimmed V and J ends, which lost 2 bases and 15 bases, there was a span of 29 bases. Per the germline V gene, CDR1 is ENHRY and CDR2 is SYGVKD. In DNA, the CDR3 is TGTGCCATCAGTGAGCCGACTAGAATCCCGTGGGACAGCCTCATGTTCTTC. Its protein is CAISEPTRIPWDSLMFF.

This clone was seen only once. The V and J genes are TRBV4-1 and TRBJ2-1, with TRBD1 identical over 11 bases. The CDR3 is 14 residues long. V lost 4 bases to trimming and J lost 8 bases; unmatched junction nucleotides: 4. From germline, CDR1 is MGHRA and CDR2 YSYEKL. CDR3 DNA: TGCGCCAGCAGCCGCGGGACAGGGGGGGATGAGCAGTTCTTC. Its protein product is CASSRGTGGDEQFF.

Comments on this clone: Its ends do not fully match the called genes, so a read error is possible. This CDR3 is CASSPGQGQETQYF. The CDR3 DNA follows: TGTGCTAGCAGCCCGGGACAGGGCCAAGAGACCCAGTACTTC. The chain uses TRBV7-7 and TRBJ2-5, with 9 bases aligning to TRBD1. This CDR3 contains 14 residues. CDR1 and CDR2 (germline): SSHAT, FNYEAQ (reference sequence). The complete variable domain, with remaining parts taken from reference TRBV7-7 and TRBJ2-5, reads GAGVSQSPRYKVTKRGQDVTLRCDPISSHATLYWYQQALGQGPEFLTYFNYEAQPDKSGLPSDRFSAERPEGSISTLTIQRTEQRDSAMYRCASSPGQGQETQYFGPGTRLLVL.

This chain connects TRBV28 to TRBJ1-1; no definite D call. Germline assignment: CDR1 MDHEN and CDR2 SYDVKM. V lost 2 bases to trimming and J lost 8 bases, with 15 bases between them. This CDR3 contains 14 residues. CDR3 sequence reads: CASSLDLGRVEAFF. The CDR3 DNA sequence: TGTGCCAGCAGTTTAGACTTGGGTCGGGTAGAAGCTTTCTTT. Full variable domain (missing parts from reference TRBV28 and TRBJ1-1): DVKVTQSSRYLVKRTGEKVFLECVQDMDHENMFWYRQDPGLGLRLIYFSYDVKMKEKGDIPEGYSVSREKKERFSLILESASTNQTSMYLCASSLDLGRVEAFFGQGTRLTVV.

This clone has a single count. CDR3 bases: TGTGCCAGCAGCGTAGCTTCGCGCCTTGACAATGAGCAGTTCTTC. It is translated as CASSVASRLDNEQFF. The chain uses TRBV9 and TRBJ2-1; D unclear. The CDR3 is 15 residues long. V lost 0 bases and J 5 bases, leaving 12 bases between the germline ends. The germline gives CDR1 SGDLS, CDR2 YYNGEE.

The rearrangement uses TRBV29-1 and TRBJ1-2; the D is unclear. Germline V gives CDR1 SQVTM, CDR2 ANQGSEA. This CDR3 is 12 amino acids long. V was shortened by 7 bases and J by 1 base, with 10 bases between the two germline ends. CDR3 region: CSANTDNYGYTF. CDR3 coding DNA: TGCAGCGCCAACACGGATAACTATGGCTACACCTTC.

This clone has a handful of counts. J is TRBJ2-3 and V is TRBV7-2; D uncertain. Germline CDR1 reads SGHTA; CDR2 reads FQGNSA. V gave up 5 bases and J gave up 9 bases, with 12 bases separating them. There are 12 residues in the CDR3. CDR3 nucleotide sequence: TGTGCCAGCAGCCCCATCATGGGGACGCAGTATTTT. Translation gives CASSPIMGTQYF.

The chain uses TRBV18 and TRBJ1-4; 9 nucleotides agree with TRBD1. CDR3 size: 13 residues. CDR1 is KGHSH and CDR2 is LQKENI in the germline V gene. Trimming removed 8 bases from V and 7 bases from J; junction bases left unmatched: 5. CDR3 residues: CASGGTGSEKLFF. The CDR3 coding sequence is TGTGCCAGCGGTGGGACAGGGAGTGAAAAACTGTTTTTT.

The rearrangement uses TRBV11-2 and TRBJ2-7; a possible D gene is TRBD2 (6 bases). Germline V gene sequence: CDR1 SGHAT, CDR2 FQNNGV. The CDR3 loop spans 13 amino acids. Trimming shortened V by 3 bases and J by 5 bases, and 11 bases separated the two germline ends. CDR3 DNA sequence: TGTGCCAGCAGCTTTCAGGGAGGCAACGAGCAGTACTTC. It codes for CASSFQGGNEQYF.

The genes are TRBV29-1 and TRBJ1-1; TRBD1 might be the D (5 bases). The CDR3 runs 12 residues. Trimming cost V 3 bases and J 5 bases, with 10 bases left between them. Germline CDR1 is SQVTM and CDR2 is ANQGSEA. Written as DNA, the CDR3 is TGCAGCGTTGAGCAGGGTAGTACTGAAGCTTTCTTT. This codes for CSVEQGSTEAFF.

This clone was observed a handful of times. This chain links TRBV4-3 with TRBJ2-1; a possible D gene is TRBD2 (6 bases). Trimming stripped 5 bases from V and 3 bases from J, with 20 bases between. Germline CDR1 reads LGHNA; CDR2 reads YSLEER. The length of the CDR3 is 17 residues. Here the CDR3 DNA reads TGCGCCAGCAGCAATTTCCTCCGGGGGAAGTACTACAATGAGCAGTTCTTC. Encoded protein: CASSNFLRGKYYNEQFF.

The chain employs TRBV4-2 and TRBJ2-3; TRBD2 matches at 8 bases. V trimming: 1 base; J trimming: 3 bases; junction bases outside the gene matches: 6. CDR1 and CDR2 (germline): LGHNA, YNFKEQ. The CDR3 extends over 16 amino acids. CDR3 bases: TGTGCCAGCAGCCAAGCCGCGGGGGGCGGGACAGATACGCAGTATTTT. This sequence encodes CASSQAAGGGTDTQYF.